The clone carrying this T cell receptor beta chain was seen at least ten times. Germline CDR1 reads MNHNS; CDR2 reads SASEGT. The CDR3 is 18 residues long. V was trimmed by 5 bases and J by 0 bases, leaving 22 bases between them. This entry comes from a study of patients and donors after allogeneic stem cell transplantation. TCRdb re-derived calls from the RT-PCR reads in MiXCR, one entry per CDR3 protein. Of about 230,000 distinct CDR3 sequences in the sample, 13% to 15% were seen once. This TCR was sampled from a human donor who was either an allogeneic HSCT recipient or a stem cell or donor lymphocyte infusion donor (not recorded which). It is not recorded whose cells these are; they may come from a transplant donor. Sequencing was performed on blood, either unsorted or a sorted T cell fraction (not recorded which). The chain links TRBV6-1 to TRBJ2-5; D perhaps matches TRBD1 (5 bases). The CDR3 sequence is CASSQQNTGHSYQETQYF. The CDR3 DNA sequence: TGTGCCAGCAGTCAACAAAACACCGGACATTCGTACCAAGAGACCCAGTACTTC.